This T cell receptor (beta chain) came from a study of blood T cells in healthy people across ages (dated by TCRdb to between 2015 and 2017). Regarding the complete study: In model experiments, roughly one uniquely barcoded TCR beta cDNA molecule per two T cells was captured by template switching. To track age-related changes in TCR beta repertoire diversity, the study relied on deep sequencing normalized with unique cDNA molecular identifiers. The donors were split into four age groups: young (average around 15 years), middle-aged (39), aged (roughly 65) and long-lived (approximately 80). To avoid experimental bias, donors of different ages were spread randomly across the sequencing lanes. Two additional independent replicas of 1 million unique cDNA reads from the same blood draw were analyzed for two donors (one aged 18 to 30 and one aged 80 or older). What the study reported, not specific to this receptor: The long-lived group showed more naive CD4+ T cells, fewer expanded clones and increased TCR diversity than the aged group, suggesting age selection. Because the CMV infection status of the donors was unknown, age-related changes in expanded clonotypes may potentially have been confounded. Conclusive comparison of naive and antigen-experienced compartments was prevented by the profiling of bulk unsorted PBMCs. As age increased, observed TCR beta diversity per million T cells dropped in a roughly linear way, and a significant reduction was already evident by age around 41. Estimates of total diversity based on one million sequenced T cells were regarded as lower bounds and as underestimates. The percentage of naive T cells measured by flow cytometry correlated strongly with observed TCR beta diversity.

Donors were approximately 42 systemically healthy Caucasian individuals from Russia aged roughly 6 to 95 years. Each donor gave around 9.5 milliliters of peripheral blood, collected into EDTA-treated Vacutainer tubes. Ficoll-Paque density-gradient centrifugation was used to isolate PBMCs, with at least 6.5 million per sample. Trizol reagent was used to extract total RNA from the PBMCs, yielding at least 6 micrograms per sample. Naive CD45RAhigh/CD27high T cell percentages were measured by flow cytometry on a PBMC aliquot from every donor. Library creation used 5' RACE. Data came from an Illumina HiSeq 2500. A second PCR of about 6 to 12 cycles was run with a J-beta primer mix and a sample-barcoded 5' primer. A unique molecular identifier was introduced onto each TCR beta cDNA molecule by a template-switch 5' adaptor carrying 12 random nucleotides. Each sample yielded at least 2.5 million CDR3-containing paired-end reads. All of the RNA was converted into first-strand cDNA using the Mint cDNA synthesis kit, with a TRBC-specific oligonucleotide serving as the primer. All cDNA was treated with uracil-DNA glycosylase and then went through a first 18-cycle PCR with the universal primers M1SS and BC2_uni_R. Turning to the authors' computational methods: For normalization, 1 million high-quality reads were randomly selected from each sample, with every read carrying a distinct molecular identifier. Instead of being binned into consensus sequences, reads with shared molecular identifiers were discarded. MiTCR, run with a Q25 quality threshold and the strictest error-elimination algorithm, handled CDR3 identification, clonotype clustering and error correction. A nonparametric unseen species model with Euler transformation was used to estimate lower-bound total TCR beta diversity. The raw public data were reprocessed by TCRdb itself: fastp quality trimming at Q25, MiXCR clonotype calling, in-frame beta chains only. Each CDR3 protein gets just one entry, which takes the most common genes and DNA from the rows behind it. V and J calls and clone size were set by TCRdb, not the authors. This sample comprises over 500,000 distinct CDR3 sequences, more than 45% of them detected only once. The top ten clonotypes cover approximately 13% of the sample.

This clonotype was observed at least ten times. Its antigen remains undetermined. Base qualities are not recorded, but no much larger clone differs from it by a single base. Its CDR3 holds 14 amino acids, cysteine through phenylalanine. Only the CDR3 part of the read is kept: 42 bases, read in frame from the first base. In the germline V gene, CDR1 corresponds to SQVTM and CDR2 to ANQGSEA. Clipping removes 4 bases from V and 0 bases from J, with 0 as the unmatched junction base count. The receptor was isolated from a woman of 80 years or more in good health. Sequenced input: blood. The chain employs TRBV29-1 and TRBJ2-4; 10 bases in the middle match TRBD1. The CDR3: CSVGDRGAKNIQYF. The base sequence is TGCAGCGTTGGGGACAGGGGAGCCAAAAACATTCAGTACTTC.